Following are 9 T cell receptor beta chains from one sample sequenced in a study of blood T cell repertoires in COVID-19. TCRdb's table, derived via immunoSEQ multiplex PCR, lists solely in-frame clones and lacks some. This table holds a few hundred thousand clones, 85% found once. Sequenced input: peripheral blood. The receptors were gathered from a man between 35 and 55 years old with acute or convalescent COVID-19.

The chain recombines TRBV2 with TRBJ1-1, with TRBD1 as a possible D gene (6 bases). The germline CDR1 and CDR2 sequences are SNHLY and FYNNEI. This CDR3 contains 14 residues. V lost 6 bases, J lost 5 bases, and 16 bases lay in between. The CDR3 loop reads CASSGMTGGTEAFF. CDR3 DNA sequence: TGTGCCAGCAGCGGGATGACAGGCGGTACTGAAGCTTTCTTT.

This chain connects TRBV27 to TRBJ1-1; 7 nucleotides agree with TRBD1. V dropped 2 bases and J dropped 1; count of bases not matched to a gene: 1. The CDR3 is 14 amino acids. Germline V gene data show CDR1 as MNHEY and CDR2 as SMNVEV (reference sequence). In DNA, the CDR3 is TGTGCCAGCAGTTTAAGGGACAGGAACACTGAAGCTTTCTTT. Residues: CASSLRDRNTEAFF.

The chain couples TRBV21-1 to TRBJ1-6; the table's D call of TRBD1 was not tested on the DNA. TRBV21-1 corresponds to a pseudogene. The CDR3 is 15 residues long. CDR3 nucleotides: TGTGCCAGCAGCAAACGGACAGATCTGCATTCACCCCTCCACTTT. Its translation: CASSKRTDLHSPLHF.

The chain joins TRBV2 to TRBJ2-1; TRBD1 agrees at 9 bases. CDR3 size: 12 residues. Germline CDR1 is SNHLY and CDR2 is FYNNEI. V trimming: 6 bases; J trimming: 9 bases; junction bases outside the gene matches: 3. The CDR3 DNA is TGTGCCAGCAGCACAGGGGGCGGTGAGCAGTTCTTC. Protein sequence: CASSTGGGEQFF.

The rearrangement links TRBV25-1 to TRBJ1-2; TRBD1 is a possible D gene (5 bases). The CDR3 is made up of 15 amino acids. Trimming shortened V by 5 bases and J by 8 bases, and 21 bases separated the two germline ends. Germline assignment: CDR1 MGHDK and CDR2 SYGVNS. The CDR3 nucleotides are TGTGCCAGCAGTCCATGGACACAGTATATGGGGGGCTACACCTTC. It encodes CASSPWTQYMGGYTF.

This rearrangement joins TRBV11-2 to TRBJ1-1, with D maybe TRBD1 (6 bases). The V gene's germline CDR1 is SGHAT and CDR2 FQNNGV. Trimming removed 4 bases from V and 3 bases from J, with 12 bases in between. This CDR3 is 14 amino acids long. CDR3 in DNA: TGTGCCAGCAGCTCCAGGGGTAGAGACACTGAAGCTTTCTTT. It encodes CASSSRGRDTEAFF.

The gene calls are TRBV7-9 and TRBJ1-1, with 8 bases lining up with TRBD1. The germline gives CDR1 SEHNR, CDR2 FQNEAQ (reference sequence). The CDR3 has 14 amino acids. J gave up 5 bases and V 3 bases, and 5 bases lay outside the gene matches. The CDR3 DNA reads TGTGCCAGCAGCTTCTCAGGGGGCGGTACTGAAGCTTTCTTT. As protein: CASSFSGGGTEAFF.

This clone has just one count. The chain links TRBV11-2 to TRBJ2-1; TRBD2 aligns across 8 bases. This CDR3 has 17 residues. Germline V gives CDR1 SGHAT, CDR2 FQNNGV. Trimming took 4 bases from V and 9 from J; bases not matched to a gene: 17. The CDR3 region is CASSSLTSGGLNVEQFF. CDR3 nucleotides: TGTGCCAGCAGCTCTCTCACCAGCGGGGGCCTCAATGTTGAGCAGTTCTTC.

V usage is TRBV15 and J usage is TRBJ2-3, with a tentative D call TRBD2 (7 bases). This CDR3 comprises 14 residues. With 8 bases removed from V and 2 bases from J, the gap between germline ends came to 14 bases. Per germline, CDR1 LNHNV and CDR2 YYDKDF (reference sequence). The CDR3 loop reads CATRGRGATDTQYF. The CDR3 DNA reads TGTGCCACCCGGGGACGGGGGGCCACAGATACGCAGTATTTT.